This T cell receptor beta chain was sequenced during a study of spatial heterogeneity in lung cancer (dated by TCRdb to between 2019 and 2020). Study-level background: Samples were obtained from approximately 70 patients with early-stage, untreated non-small cell lung cancer from the lung TRACERx cohort. Follow-up PBMC samples were sequenced whenever available, and the median time to follow-up was roughly 22 months after resection. Beta-chain transcripts were consistently detected in greater numbers than alpha-chain transcripts, which likely reflected higher beta-chain transcript abundance. In the raw uncorrected reads, each unique combination of TCR and UMI appeared on average more than ten times. In non-small cell lung cancer, the study made a quantitative comparison of TCR alpha and beta repertoires among multiple tumor regions, matched nontumor lung and blood. The study linked features of the TCR repertoire to counts of nonsynonymous mutations, which were determined by whole-exome sequencing of tumor tissue. At surgery, both alpha and beta chains were TCR-sequenced in over 200 tumor regions, 63 to 80 matched nontumor lung samples and some 58 PBMC samples.

From cysteine to phenylalanine, the CDR3 is 14 amino acids long. Of the read, only the CDR3 DNA is kept; its 42 bases are in frame from base 1. For CDR1 and CDR2, the germline V gene (reference sequence) lists DFQATT and SNEGSKA. Trimming removed 2 bases from V and 0 bases from J, leaving 10 bases between the germline ends. About this clonotype itself: Its antigen is currently not known. Base qualities are not at hand, and no much larger clone is one base apart.

What this sample's time point label stands for: blood at routine non-recurrence follow-up after resection. For TCR sequencing, whole RNA was extracted from tumor and nontumor lung tissue, or from cryopreserved PBMC samples, and no cell sorting was done. A patient was chosen for TCR sequencing only when enough RNA was available from at least two tumor regions. Overall study results and their limits: Additional single-cell paired TCR alpha and beta sequencing was considered necessary to confirm, at a functional level, the hypothesis that regional TCRs recognize regional mutations. Only roughly 14 patients were included in comparisons of baseline and follow-up blood repertoires. Ubiquitous expanded tumor TCRs showed up in blood more often at tumor resection than at routine follow-up.

Library creation used 5' RACE. TCRdb shows the sequencer as NextSeq 500. To allow correction of PCR and sequencing errors, the TCR library protocol tagged every TCR cDNA molecule with a unique molecular identifier. The authors processed their data as follows. Decombinator tools were used for TCR identification, UMI-based error correction and CDR3 extraction. Expanded TCRs were defined as those above a frequency of 2 per 1,000, corresponding to the top 1% of the tumor frequency distribution. Rényi diversity was computed with the R vegan package after subsampling each repertoire 100 times to 5,000 TCRs. CDR3 similarity networks were built from amino acid triplet string-kernel similarity, with CDR3s being connected when pairwise similarity was above 0.82. TCRdb cleaned the public reads at Q25 with fastp, built clones with MiXCR and kept in-frame beta chains. Merged by CDR3 protein, the rows form single entries marked with the most common genes and DNA. TCRdb, not the authors, supplied the V and J calls. In this sample the table shows about 120,000 distinct CDR3 sequences, 12% of which occur a single time. The ten largest clones represent around 16% of the sample.

This TCR was recovered from a male donor with early-stage non-small cell lung cancer. The rearrangement combines TRBV20-1 with TRBJ1-2; the D gene is possibly TRBD1, with 6 bases matching. The source was PBMCs, collected at follow-up. The encoded CDR3 is CSARRGATNYGYTF. The sequence in DNA is TGCAGTGCTAGAAGGGGGGCTACTAACTATGGCTACACCTTC.